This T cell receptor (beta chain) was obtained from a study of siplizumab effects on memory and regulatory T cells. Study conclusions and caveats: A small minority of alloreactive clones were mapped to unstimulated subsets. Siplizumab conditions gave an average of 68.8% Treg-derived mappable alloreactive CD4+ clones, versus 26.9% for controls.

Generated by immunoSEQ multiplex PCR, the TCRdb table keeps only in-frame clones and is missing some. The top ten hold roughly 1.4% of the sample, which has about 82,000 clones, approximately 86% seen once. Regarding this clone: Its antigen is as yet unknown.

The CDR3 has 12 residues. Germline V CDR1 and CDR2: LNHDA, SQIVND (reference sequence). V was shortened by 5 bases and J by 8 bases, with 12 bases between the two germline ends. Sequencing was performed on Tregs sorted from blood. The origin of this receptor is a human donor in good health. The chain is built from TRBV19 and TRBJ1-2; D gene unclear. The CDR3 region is CASSPRLGGYTF. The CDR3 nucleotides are TGTGCCAGTAGTCCCCGACTAGGGGGCTACACCTTC.